This TCR beta chain came from a study of T cells in Graves' hyperthyroidism and ophthalmopathy. From RNA transcripts, TCR beta CDR3 regions were amplified. HTBI primers were used for first-round RT-PCR of the TCR CDR3. MiXCR, run by TCRdb on the multiplex PCR reads, gives a single entry per CDR3 protein. Of some 690,000 distinct CDR3 sequences in the sample, 15% to 20% are singletons; the top ten hold about 16%. Trimming stripped 4 bases from V and 1 base from J, with 8 bases between. The CDR3 runs to 15 residues. Germline CDR1 reads KGHSH; CDR2 reads LQKENI. This clonotype was counted at least ten times.

Material for sequencing was blood. The clonotype was recovered from a man between 45 and 60 years old with Graves' hyperthyroidism. The rearrangement joins TRBV18 to TRBJ1-6; TRBD1 might be the D (6 bases). The CDR3 region has the DNA TGTGCCAGCTCACGACAGGAGTCCTATAATTCACCCCTCCACTTT. Its protein product is CASSRQESYNSPLHF.